The next 9 T cell receptor beta chains were all read from a single sample in a study of blood T cell repertoires in COVID-19. Only in-frame clones appear in the TCRdb table, and some are missing; sequencing was by immunoSEQ multiplex PCR. The table lists a few hundred thousand clones, approximately 90% of them singletons. The sequencing input was PBMCs or T cells enriched from blood (not recorded which). The receptors here all came from a woman under 30 who had recovered from COVID-19.

V is TRBV12-3 or TRBV12-4 and J is TRBJ1-1; D remains ambiguous. Trimming removed 2 bases from V and 8 bases from J, with 6 bases in between. The CDR3 is 11 residues long. The CDR3 nucleotides read TGTGCCAGCAGTTTAACAGCCGAAGCTTTCTTT. This translates into CASSLTAEAFF.

This rearrangement joins TRBV11-2 to TRBJ1-6; tentative D call: TRBD1 (5 bases). The CDR3 is 17 residues long. Looked up from germline, CDR1 is SGHAT and CDR2 is FQNNGV. The V gene lost 4 bases and the J gene lost 0 bases, with 13 bases spanning the gap. The CDR3 loop reads CASSSNRQSSYNSPLHF. The CDR3, as DNA: TGTGCCAGCAGCTCAAACCGACAGAGCTCCTATAATTCACCCCTCCACTTT. The full variable domain, in which reference TRBV11-2 and TRBJ1-6 provide the parts outside the CDR3, is EAGVAQSPRYKIIEKRQSVAFWCNPISGHATLYWYQQILGQGPKLLIQFQNNGVVDDSQLPKDRFSAERLKGVDSTLKIQPAKLEDSAVYLCASSSNRQSSYNSPLHFGNGTRLTVT.

The genes are TRBV19 and TRBJ2-5; perhaps TRBD2 as D (5 bases). The CDR3 extends over 11 amino acids. Germline CDR1 is LNHDA and CDR2 is SQIVND (reference sequence). V was pared by 4 bases and J by 5 bases, with 5 bases between. This CDR3 reads CASSREETQYF. CDR3 bases: TGTGCCAGTAGTAGGGAGGAGACCCAGTACTTC.

The chain has TRBV7-8 and TRBJ2-1; 7 nucleotides agree with TRBD1. Per germline, CDR1 SGHVS and CDR2 FQNEAQ. The trim removed 3 bases at V and 5 bases at J, leaving 7 bases unmatched. The CDR3 loop spans 15 amino acids. The CDR3 here is CASSFGQEPHNEQFF. The CDR3 DNA sequence: TGTGCCAGCAGCTTTGGACAGGAACCCCACAATGAGCAGTTCTTC.

The CDR3 nucleotides are TGCGCCAGCAGTGAGACAGGGTGGGACTACGAGCAGTACTTC. This sequence encodes CASSETGWDYEQYF. The gene calls are TRBV10-1 and TRBJ2-7, with D perhaps TRBD1 (6 bases). CDR3 length: 14 amino acids. Germline V lookup: CDR1 WNHNN, CDR2 SYGVQD (reference sequence). Trimming took 2 bases from V and 3 from J, leaving 11 bases between them.

The chain recombines TRBV5-1 with TRBJ1-1; D is possibly TRBD1 (6 bases). The germline gives CDR1 SGHRS, CDR2 YFSETQ. The length of the CDR3 is 18 residues. V lost 5 bases, J lost 1 base, and 24 bases lay in between. DNA for the CDR3: TGCGCCAGCAGTGACAGGCGTACCGGGCAACTTGGGAACACTGAAGCTTTCTTT. It specifies CASSDRRTGQLGNTEAFF.

The chain carries TRBV2 and TRBJ2-1; 11 bases align to TRBD2. V lost 7 bases and J lost 7; bases outside the gene matches: 12. The CDR3 spans 16 residues. Germline lookup yields CDR1 SNHLY and CDR2 FYNNEI. CDR3 nucleotides: TGTGCCAGCACGTTGCTTCTAGCGGGGGGTGGAAATGAGCAGTTCTTC. Amino acids: CASTLLLAGGGNEQFF.

The genes are TRBV19 and TRBJ2-5; 10 bases are shared with TRBD2. This CDR3 contains 17 residues. V shed 6 bases, J shed 2 bases, and the junction held 12 bases outside the gene matches. CDR1 LNHDA and CDR2 SQIVND come from the germline V gene (reference sequence). This CDR3 reads CASRKTASSGGQETQYF. CDR3 sequence (DNA): TGTGCCAGTAGAAAGACCGCTAGTAGCGGGGGGCAAGAGACCCAGTACTTC.

The chain recombines TRBV14 with TRBJ1-3; possibly TRBD1 for D (5 bases). The CDR3 consists of 13 residues. From germline, CDR1 is SGHDN and CDR2 FVKESK. The V and J ends lost 4 bases and 4 bases respectively, with 8 bases between them. CDR3 in amino acids: CASSPYRGNTIYF. The DNA of the CDR3 is TGTGCCAGCAGCCCTTACAGGGGAAACACCATATATTTT.